The present TCR beta chain was sequenced within a study of response to subunit inactivated influenza vaccine. This clonotype was seen at least ten times. Its matching antigen is unknown. TCRdb re-called the RT-PCR reads through MiXCR, storing one row per CDR3 protein. The data show 300,000 to 350,000 distinct CDR3 sequences, about 20% seen once. The CDR3 is made up of 15 amino acids. Germline V lookup: CDR1 SGHTA, CDR2 FQGNSA. V shed 4 bases and J shed 3 bases, with 13 bases lying between them. The study's findings and limits: It was suggested by the authors that few new T cells are recruited by each seasonal influenza vaccination.

The TCR was taken from a man between 45 and 75 years old who received an inactivated influenza vaccine. Specimen: PBMCs from blood, collected less than 22 months after vaccination. This chain uses TRBV7-2 with TRBJ2-1, with D perhaps matching TRBD2 (6 bases). Written as DNA, the CDR3 is TGTGCCAGCAGCTCCCCCCCGGGGGTCTACAATGAGCAGTTCTTC. Translating it yields CASSSPPGVYNEQFF.